This entry describes one T cell receptor (beta chain). The data were obtained in a study of somatic mutations in cytotoxic T cells in rheumatoid arthritis. V shed 4 bases and J shed 2 bases, with 8 bases lying between them. The CDR3 is 13 residues long. Germline CDR1 and CDR2: MNHEY and SVGAGI. This table comes from immunoSEQ multiplex PCR, and its TCRdb copy is limited to in-frame clones, with some not included. The profile covers about 12,000 clones, with 75% to 90% appearing a single time and over 12% taken by the ten largest. CD4+ cells and CD8+ cells were each obtained through positive magnetic bead selection, and their purity was assessed by flow cytometry.

The sequence was collected from a woman aged 60 to 75 in good health. The V call is TRBV6-5, the J call TRBJ1-2; D might be TRBD1 (5 bases). Sequenced material: CD8+ T cells sorted from blood. In DNA form, the CDR3 reads TGTGCCAGCAGTTGGGGGGGAAACTATGGCTACACCTTC. It yields the protein CASSWGGNYGYTF.